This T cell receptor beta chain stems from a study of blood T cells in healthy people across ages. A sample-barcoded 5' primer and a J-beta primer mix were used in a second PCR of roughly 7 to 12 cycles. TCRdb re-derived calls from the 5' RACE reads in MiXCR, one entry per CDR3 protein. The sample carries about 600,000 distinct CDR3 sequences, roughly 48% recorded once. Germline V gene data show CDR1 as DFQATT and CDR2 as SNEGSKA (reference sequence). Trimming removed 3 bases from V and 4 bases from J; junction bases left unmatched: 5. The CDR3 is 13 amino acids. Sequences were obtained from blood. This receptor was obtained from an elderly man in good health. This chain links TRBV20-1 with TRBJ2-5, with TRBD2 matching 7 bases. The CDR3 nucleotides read TGCAGTGCTAGGGCGGGAGACGGAGAGACCCAGTACTTC. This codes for CSARAGDGETQYF.